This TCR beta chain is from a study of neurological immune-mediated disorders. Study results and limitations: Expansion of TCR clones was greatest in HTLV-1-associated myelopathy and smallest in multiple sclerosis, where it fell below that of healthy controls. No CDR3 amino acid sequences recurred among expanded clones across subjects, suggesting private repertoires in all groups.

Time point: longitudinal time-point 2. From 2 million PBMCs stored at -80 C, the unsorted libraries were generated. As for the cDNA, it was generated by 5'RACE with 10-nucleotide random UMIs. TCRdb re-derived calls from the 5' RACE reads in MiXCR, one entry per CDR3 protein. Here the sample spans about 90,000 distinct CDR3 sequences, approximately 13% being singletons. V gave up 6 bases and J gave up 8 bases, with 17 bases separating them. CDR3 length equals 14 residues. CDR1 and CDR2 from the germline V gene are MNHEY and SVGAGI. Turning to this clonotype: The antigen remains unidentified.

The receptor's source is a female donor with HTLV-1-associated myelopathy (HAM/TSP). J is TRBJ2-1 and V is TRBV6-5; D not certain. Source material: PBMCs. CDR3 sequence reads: CASRSPIVRDEQFF. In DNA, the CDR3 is TGTGCCAGCAGATCCCCGATAGTACGGGATGAGCAGTTCTTC.